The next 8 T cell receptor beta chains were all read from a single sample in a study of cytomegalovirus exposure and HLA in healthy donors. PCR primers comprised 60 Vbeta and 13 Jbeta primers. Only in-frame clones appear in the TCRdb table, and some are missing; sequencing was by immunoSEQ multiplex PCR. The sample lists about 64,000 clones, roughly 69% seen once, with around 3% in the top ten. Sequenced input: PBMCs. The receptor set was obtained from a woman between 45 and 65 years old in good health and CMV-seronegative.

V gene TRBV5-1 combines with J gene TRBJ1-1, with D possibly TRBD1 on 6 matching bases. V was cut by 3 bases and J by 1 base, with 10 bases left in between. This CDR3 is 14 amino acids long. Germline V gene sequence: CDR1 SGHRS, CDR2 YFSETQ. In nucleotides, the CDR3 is TGCGCCAGCAGCTCGGGACACACGAACACTGAAGCTTTCTTT. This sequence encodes CASSSGHTNTEAFF. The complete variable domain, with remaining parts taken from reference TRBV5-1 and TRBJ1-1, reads KAGVTQTPRYLIKTRGQQVTLSCSPISGHRSVSWYQQTPGQGLQFLFEYFSETQRNKGNFPGRFSGRQFSNSRSEMNVSTLELGDSALYLCASSSGHTNTEAFFGQGTRLTVV.

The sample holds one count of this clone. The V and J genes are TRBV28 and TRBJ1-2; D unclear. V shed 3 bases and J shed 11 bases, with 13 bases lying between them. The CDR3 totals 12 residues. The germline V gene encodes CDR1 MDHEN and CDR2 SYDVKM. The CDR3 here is CASSLRAVGYTF. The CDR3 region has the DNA TGTGCCAGCAGTTTGCGGGCCGTTGGTTACACCTTC.

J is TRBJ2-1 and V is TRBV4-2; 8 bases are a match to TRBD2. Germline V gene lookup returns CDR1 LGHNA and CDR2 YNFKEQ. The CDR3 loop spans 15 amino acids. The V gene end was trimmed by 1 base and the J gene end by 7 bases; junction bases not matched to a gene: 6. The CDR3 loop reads CASSQARAGVNEQFF. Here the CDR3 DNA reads TGTGCCAGCAGCCAAGCCCGAGCGGGAGTAAATGAGCAGTTCTTC.

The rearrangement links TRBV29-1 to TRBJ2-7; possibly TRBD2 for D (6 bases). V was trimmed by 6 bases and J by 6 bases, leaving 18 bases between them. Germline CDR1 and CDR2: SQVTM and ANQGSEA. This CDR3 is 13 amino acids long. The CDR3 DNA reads TGCAGCGTCACCCCTACTAGCTCCGGCGAGCAGTACTTC. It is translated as CSVTPTSSGEQYF.

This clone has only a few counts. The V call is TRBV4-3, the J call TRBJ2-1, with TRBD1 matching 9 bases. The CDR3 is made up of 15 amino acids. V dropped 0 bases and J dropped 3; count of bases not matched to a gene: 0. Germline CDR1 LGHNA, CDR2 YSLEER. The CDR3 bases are TGCGCCAGCAGCCAAGAGACAGGGGGCTACAATGAGCAGTTCTTC. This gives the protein CASSQETGGYNEQFF.

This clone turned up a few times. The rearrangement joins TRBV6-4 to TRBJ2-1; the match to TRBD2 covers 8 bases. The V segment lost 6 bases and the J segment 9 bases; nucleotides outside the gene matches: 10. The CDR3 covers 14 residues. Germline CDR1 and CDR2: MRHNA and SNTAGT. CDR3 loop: CASRAGVDAGEQFF. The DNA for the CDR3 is TGTGCCAGCAGAGCGGGAGTGGACGCTGGTGAGCAGTTCTTC.

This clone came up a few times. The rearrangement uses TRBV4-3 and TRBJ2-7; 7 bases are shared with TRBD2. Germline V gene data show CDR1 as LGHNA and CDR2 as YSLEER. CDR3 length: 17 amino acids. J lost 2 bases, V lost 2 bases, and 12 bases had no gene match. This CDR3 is CASSQLGGGLKAYEQYF. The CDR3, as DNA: TGCGCCAGCAGCCAACTCGGGGGAGGGCTGAAGGCCTACGAGCAGTACTTC.

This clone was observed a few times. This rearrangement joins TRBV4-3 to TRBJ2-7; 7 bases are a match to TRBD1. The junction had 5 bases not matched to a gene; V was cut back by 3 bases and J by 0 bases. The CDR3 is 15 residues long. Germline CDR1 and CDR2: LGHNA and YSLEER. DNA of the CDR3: TGCGCCAGCAGCCAGGGGACAGCGATCTCCTACGAGCAGTACTTC. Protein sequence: CASSQGTAISYEQYF.